This is a list of T cell receptor beta chains from one sample in a study of cytomegalovirus exposure and HLA in healthy donors. Sequenced by immunoSEQ multiplex PCR; TCRdb stores in-frame clones only, minus some. The data contain about 160,000 clones, 60% to 80% of them singletons. The sequenced sample was PBMCs. The receptors were gathered from a man aged 60 to 69 in good health and CMV-seronegative. Each CDR3 is given with its conserved first and last residue. A D gene is named only where the DNA matches it firmly. Not every row has a clone size; where given, it reads once, few, many or a size class.

>TRBJ1-6|TRBV2|once|.
CASSEYVPLSPLHF
TGTGCCAGCAGTGAATATGTTCCTTTGTCACCCCTCCACTTT
>TRBJ2-7|TRBV5-1|few|TRBD1
CASSTGQAMHYEQYF
TGCGCCAGCAGCACGGGACAGGCGATGCACTACGAGCAGTACTTC
>TRBJ1-5|TRBV7-2|.|TRBD1
CASSPATGGGNQPQHF
TGTGCCAGCAGCCCCGCGACAGGGGGAGGCAATCAGCCCCAGCATTTT
>TRBJ2-5|TRBV11-2|once|TRBD1
CASSLSRQGQETQYF
TGTGCCAGCAGCTTAAGTAGACAGGGGCAAGAGACCCAGTACTTC
>TRBJ1-5|TRBV5-8|.|TRBD1
CASSLTGGWGNQPQHF
TGTGCCAGCAGCCTGACAGGGGGCTGGGGCAATCAGCCCCAGCATTTT
>TRBJ2-5|TRBV7-9|.|.
CASSSTSVETQYF
TGTGCCAGCAGCTCGACTTCGGTAGAGACCCAGTACTTC
>TRBJ2-7|TRBV19|.|.
CASSWQKTYEQYF
TGTGCCAGTTCGTGGCAGAAAACCTACGAGCAGTACTTC
>TRBJ1-3|TRBV6-7|.|TRBD1
CASRSLSRTGSSGNTIYF
TGTGCCAGCAGATCCCTTTCCCGGACAGGGAGCTCTGGAAACACCATATATTTT
>TRBJ1-6|TRBV7-2|.|.
CASTLREGGNSPPHF
TGTGCCAGCACCCTACGGGAAGGGGGAAACTCACCCCCCCACTTT
>TRBJ2-7|TRBV23-1|.|TRBD1
CASGFHPGVMWTGFPYEQYF
TGCGCCAGCGGATTCCACCCGGGGGTCATGTGGACAGGGTTCCCCTACGAGCAGTACTTC
>TRBJ1-1|TRBV6-4|.|.
CASSDSFTPTAKVGAFF
TGTGCCAGCAGTGACTCATTCACCCCTACAGCCAAGGTAGGAGCTTTCTTT
>TRBJ2-7|TRBV6-5|.|.
CASHAGATTYEQYF
TGTGCCAGCCACGCCGGCGCAACTACCTACGAGCAGTACTTC
>TRBJ2-4|TRBV7-2|.|TRBD1
CASSPSTGGGIQYF
TGTGCCAGCAGCCCATCGACAGGGGGGGGCATTCAGTACTTC
>TRBJ2-2|TRBV5-1|few|TRBD2
CASSRLLAAKNTGELFF
TGCGCCAGCAGCAGACTACTAGCGGCTAAGAACACCGGGGAGCTGTTTTTT
>TRBJ1-6|TRBV28|once|.
CASRPHPGTAGGNSPLHF
TGTGCCAGCAGACCCCACCCGGGGACGGCGGGAGGCAATTCACCCCTCCACTTT
>TRBJ1-2|TRBV5-1|.|.
CASSEPPGGGYTF
TGCGCCAGCAGCGAACCACCGGGGGGTGGCTACACCTTC
>TRBJ1-1|TRBV5-1|.|.
CASSLSGILRTEAFF
TGCGCCAGCAGCTTATCAGGAATTTTGAGAACTGAAGCTTTCTTT
>TRBJ2-7|TRBV5-4|.|.
CASSSKTDYEQYF
TGTGCCAGCAGCTCCAAGACAGACTACGAGCAGTACTTC